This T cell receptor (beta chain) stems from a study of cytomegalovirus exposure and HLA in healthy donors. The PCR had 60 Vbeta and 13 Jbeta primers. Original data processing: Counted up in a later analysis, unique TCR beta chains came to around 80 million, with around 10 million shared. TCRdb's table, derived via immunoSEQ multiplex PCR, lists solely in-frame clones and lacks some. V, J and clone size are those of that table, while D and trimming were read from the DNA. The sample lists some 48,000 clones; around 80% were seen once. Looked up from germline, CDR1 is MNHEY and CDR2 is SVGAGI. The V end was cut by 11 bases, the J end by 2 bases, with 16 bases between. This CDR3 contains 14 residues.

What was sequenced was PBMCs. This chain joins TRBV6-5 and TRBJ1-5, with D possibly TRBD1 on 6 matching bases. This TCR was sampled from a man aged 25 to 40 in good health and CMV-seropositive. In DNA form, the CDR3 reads TGTGCCGCCCGACAGGCGGTGGGCAATCAGCCCCAGCATTTT. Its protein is CAARQAVGNQPQHF.